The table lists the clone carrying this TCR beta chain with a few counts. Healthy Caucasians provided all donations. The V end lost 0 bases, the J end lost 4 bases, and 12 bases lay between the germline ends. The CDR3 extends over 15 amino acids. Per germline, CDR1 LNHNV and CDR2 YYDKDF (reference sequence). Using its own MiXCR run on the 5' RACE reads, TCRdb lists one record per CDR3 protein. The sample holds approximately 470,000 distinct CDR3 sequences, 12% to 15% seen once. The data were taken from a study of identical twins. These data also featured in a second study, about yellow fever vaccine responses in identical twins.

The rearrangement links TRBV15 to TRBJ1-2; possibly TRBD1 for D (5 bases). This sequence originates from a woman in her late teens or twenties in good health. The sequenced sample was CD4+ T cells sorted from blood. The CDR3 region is CATSRDGGTFYGYTF. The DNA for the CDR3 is TGTGCCACCAGCAGAGATGGAGGGACCTTCTATGGCTACACCTTC. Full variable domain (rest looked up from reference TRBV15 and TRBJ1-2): DAMVIQNPRYQVTQFGKPVTLSCSQTLNHNVMYWYQQKSSQAPKLLFHYYDKDFNNEADTPDNFQSRRPNTSFCFLDIRSPGLGDTAMYLCATSRDGGTFYGYTFGSGTRLTVV.